This T cell receptor beta chain was sequenced during a study of T cell responses to AZD1222 COVID-19 vaccine. The study, taken as a whole, reports: Distributed over spike, vaccine-associated CD4 TCRs predominated at 160-218 and 743-854.

Using immunoSEQ multiplex PCR, the repertoire was profiled, and TCRdb retains in-frame clones only, with some absent. The sample comprises about 140,000 clones, more than 75% of which are singletons, and 3.1% rests with the top ten. Points on this clone: Its antigen remains unknown.

The sequence derives from an adult who received the AZD1222 COVID-19 vaccine. The sample consisted of peripheral blood, taken 28 days after the second AZD1222 dose.

This CDR3 reads CASSLGDGFYEQYF. As DNA, the CDR3 is TGTGCCAGCAGCTTAGGCGACGGCTTCTACGAGCAGTACTTC. V usage is TRBV7-8 and J usage is TRBJ2-7; D ambiguous. Trimming left V 1 base short and J 3 bases short, with 10 bases between. This CDR3 is 14 amino acids long. Germline CDR1 is SGHVS and CDR2 is FQNEAQ.